The 12 T cell receptor beta chains presented below share a single source sample, sequenced in a study of blood T cell repertoires in COVID-19. Libraries were prepared by immunoSEQ multiplex PCR; TCRdb keeps only in-frame clonotypes and omits some of them. The data contain around 180,000 clones, 81% of them singletons. Sequenced material: peripheral blood. These receptors all come from a woman over 75 with COVID-19, enrolled during active disease.

The V gene is TRBV9, the J gene TRBJ2-2; perhaps TRBD2 as D (6 bases). This CDR3 region has 15 residues. Germline CDR1 SGDLS, CDR2 YYNGEE. Between the trimmed V and J ends, which lost 1 base and 0 bases, there was a span of 7 bases. In nucleotides, the CDR3 is TGTGCCAGCAGCGTACGCGGGACGAACACCGGGGAGCTGTTTTTT. Its translation is CASSVRGTNTGELFF.

This clone showed up many times. This chain connects TRBV28 to TRBJ2-3; D perhaps matches TRBD2 (7 bases). The CDR3 has 17 residues. Germline V gives CDR1 MDHEN, CDR2 SYDVKM. The V gene lost 5 bases and the J gene lost 0 bases, with 18 bases spanning the gap. The chain's CDR3 is CASSPLGRGTSTDTQYF. CDR3 bases: TGTGCCAGCAGTCCCCTGGGGAGGGGGACAAGCACAGATACGCAGTATTTT.

The table lists this clone with a few counts. The rearrangement links TRBV28 to TRBJ1-2; 9 bases agree with TRBD1. CDR3 length equals 16 residues. Trimming cost V 2 bases and J 2 bases; bases outside gene matches: 6. CDR1 is MDHEN and CDR2 is SYDVKM in the germline V gene. The CDR3 bases are TGTGCCAGCAGTTTAGTAGGGGGACAGGGCAACTATGGCTACACCTTC. Translated, it gives CASSLVGGQGNYGYTF.

Only one count was recorded for this clone. The rearrangement uses TRBV5-6 and TRBJ1-2, with TRBD1 as a possible D gene (6 bases). The V gene lost 0 bases and the J gene lost 5 bases, with 11 bases spanning the gap. Germline V CDR1 and CDR2: SGHDT, YYEEEE. The CDR3 is 14 residues long. CDR3: CASSLGRGGYGYTF. DNA for the CDR3: TGTGCCAGCAGCTTGGGCAGGGGTGGATATGGCTACACCTTC.

This clone was seen only once. The V gene is TRBV6-5, the J gene TRBJ2-1; a weak D match, TRBD1 (5 bases). Germline V CDR1 and CDR2: MNHEY, SVGAGI. The CDR3 consists of 14 residues. V gave up 0 bases and J gave up 10 bases, with 13 bases separating them. As DNA, the CDR3 is TGTGCCAGCAGTTACTCAGGTCAAAAGGGGGAGCAGTTCTTC. Its protein is CASSYSGQKGEQFF.

CDR3 coding DNA: TGTGCCAGCAGTTCAGGCCTACGGTACGAGCAGTACTTC. Translating it yields CASSSGLRYEQYF. The V gene is TRBV2, the J gene TRBJ2-7; no reliable D call. V was cut by 5 bases and J by 4 bases, with 12 bases left in between. Germline V gives CDR1 SNHLY, CDR2 FYNNEI. CDR3 length: 13 residues.

The gene calls are TRBV18 and TRBJ2-5, with 11 bases that match TRBD2. The length of the CDR3 is 15 residues. Losses at the gene ends were 3 bases for V and 5 bases for J; bases not matched to a gene: 5. In germline, CDR1 is KGHSH, CDR2 LQKENI. CDR3 amino acids: CASSPTSGSFETQYF. DNA of the CDR3: TGTGCCAGCTCACCCACTAGCGGGAGTTTCGAGACCCAGTACTTC.

This clone was counted between two and nine times. This sequence joins TRBV3-1 (or the pseudogene TRBV3-2) and TRBJ1-2; D is perhaps TRBD1 (6 bases). The V end lost 4 bases, the J end lost 5 bases, and 20 bases lay between the germline ends. Germline loops: CDR1 LGHDT, CDR2 YNNKEL (reference sequence). CDR3 length: 16 amino acids. The CDR3 region is CASSRQPGGAGYGYTF. CDR3 coding DNA: TGTGCCAGCAGCCGCCAACCCGGGGGGGCAGGTTATGGCTACACCTTC.

The CDR3 DNA follows: TGTGCCAGCAGTGAGAGCGGACTAGCGCGGAATGAGCAGTTCTTC. This translates into CASSESGLARNEQFF. This chain uses TRBV25-1 with TRBJ2-1, with 9 bases matching TRBD2. From germline, CDR1 is MGHDK and CDR2 SYGVNS. The length of the CDR3 is 15 residues. V was clipped by 3 bases and J by 7 bases; unmatched bases: 7.

J is TRBJ2-1 and V is TRBV12-3 or TRBV12-4; 9 bases line up with TRBD2. The CDR3 length is 13 residues. J lost 13 bases, V lost 8 bases, and 12 bases had no gene match. CDR3 in DNA: TGTGCCAGCGATGAGGGTAGCGGGAGTTTCCAGTTCTTC. Amino acid sequence: CASDEGSGSFQFF.

The chain employs TRBV13 and TRBJ2-2, with 7 bases that match TRBD2. The CDR3 loop spans 15 amino acids. After removal of 0 bases from V and 7 bases from J, the junction contained 5 bases not matched to a gene. The germline gives CDR1 PRHDT, CDR2 FYEKMQ (reference sequence). CDR3 sequence reads: CASSLGRLAIGELFF. Here the CDR3 DNA reads TGTGCCAGCAGCTTAGGCCGACTAGCTATCGGGGAGCTGTTTTTT.

This clone was observed a few times. The chain carries TRBV2 and TRBJ1-4, with D tentatively TRBD1 (5 bases). The V end was cut by 8 bases, the J end by 4 bases, with 14 bases between. Germline lookup yields CDR1 SNHLY and CDR2 FYNNEI. This CDR3 has 14 amino acids. The CDR3 loop is CASAQGYHNEKLFF. CDR3 in DNA: TGTGCCAGCGCTCAGGGTTACCATAATGAAAAACTGTTTTTT. Combining the CDR3 with reference TRBV2 and TRBJ1-4 gives the whole variable domain EPEVTQTPSHQVTQMGQEVILRCVPISNHLYFYWYRQILGQKVEFLVSFYNNEISEKSEIFDDQFSVERPDGSNFTLKIRSTKLEDSAMYFCASAQGYHNEKLFFGSGTQLSVL.